This T cell receptor beta chain was found in a study of technical replicates of blood from several donors. TCRdb keeps only in-frame clones here, not all; method: immunoSEQ multiplex PCR. The table shows 95,000 to 100,000 clones, with 90% to 96% occurring only once. CDR3 length equals 15 residues. V lost 1 base, J lost 0 bases, and 10 bases lay in between. The V gene's germline CDR1 is LNHDA and CDR2 SQIVND (reference sequence). Sequenced: T cells isolated from PBMCs. The receptor comes from a human donor in good health. This chain joins TRBV19 and TRBJ2-7; a possible D gene is TRBD2 (6 bases). This CDR3 is CASSIAGASSYEQYF. CDR3 nucleotides: TGTGCCAGTAGTATAGCGGGAGCGAGCTCCTACGAGCAGTACTTC.